The 26 T cell receptor beta chains below come from one sample, sequenced in a study of blood T cell repertoires in COVID-19. Repertoires were generated with immunoSEQ multiplex PCR, while TCRdb's copy carries only in-frame clones and drops some. The sample contains roughly 100,000 clones, around 84% of which appear only once. Source material: peripheral blood. The receptors come from a human donor in a cohort sampled during active COVID-19.

The chain uses TRBV29-1 and TRBJ2-3; D gene ambiguous. Germline CDR1 reads SQVTM; CDR2 reads ANQGSEA. V was clipped by 3 bases and J by 2 bases, with 12 bases between them. The CDR3 is 14 residues long. The CDR3 region is CSVDYPQATDTQYF. CDR3 coding DNA: TGCAGCGTTGACTATCCGCAAGCCACAGATACGCAGTATTTT.

The chain recombines TRBV12-5 with TRBJ1-3; TRBD1 is a possible D gene (6 bases). CDR1 LGHNT and CDR2 FRNRAP come from the germline V gene. V was trimmed by 3 bases and J by 6 bases, leaving 21 bases between them. The CDR3 runs 17 residues. DNA for the CDR3: TGTGCTAGTGGTTTCTCCCAGGGGTTTATGGGTGAAAACACCATATATTTT. This codes for CASGFSQGFMGENTIYF. Filled out from reference TRBV12-5 and TRBJ1-3, the complete variable domain reads DARVTQTPRHKVTEMGQEVTMRCQPILGHNTVFWYRQTMMQGLELLAYFRNRAPLDDSGMPKDRFSAEMPDATLATLKIQPSEPRDSAVYFCASGFSQGFMGENTIYFGEGSWLTVV.

This clone showed up just a few times. V is TRBV7-2 and J is TRBJ1-3; no firm D call. Germline V gene lookup returns CDR1 SGHTA and CDR2 FQGNSA. The germline V and J ends were trimmed by 3 bases and 4 bases, with 13 bases remaining between them. The CDR3 totals 15 residues. CDR3: CASSLVSGSGNTIYF. The CDR3 nucleotides are TGTGCCAGCAGCTTGGTTTCCGGGTCCGGAAACACCATATATTTT.

J is TRBJ2-7 and V is TRBV6-1, with D unresolved. The V end lost 2 bases, the J end lost 2 bases, and 7 bases lay between the germline ends. Looked up from germline, CDR1 is MNHNS and CDR2 is SASEGT. This CDR3 is built from 13 residues. Written as DNA, the CDR3 is TGTGCCAGCAGTGAAACTCCCACCTACGAGCAGTACTTC. Protein: CASSETPTYEQYF.

V usage is TRBV5-3 and J usage is TRBJ1-3; unclear D gene. TRBV5-3 is labeled an ORF, and its function is uncertain. V dropped 4 bases and J dropped 8 bases, with 13 bases sitting between them. The CDR3 extends over 13 amino acids. CDR3 sequence reads: CARSPEGGDTIYF. The CDR3 nucleotides read TGTGCCAGAAGCCCGGAGGGAGGCGACACCATATATTTT.

This clone was seen once. The chain couples TRBV6-2 or TRBV6-3 to TRBJ1-4, with 10 nucleotides matching TRBD1. V was clipped by 0 bases and J by 3 bases; unmatched bases: 4. Per germline, CDR1 MNHEY and CDR2 SVGEGT. The CDR3 is 17 residues long. The CDR3 loop reads CASSYSRTGGPNEKLFF. CDR3 sequence (DNA): TGTGCCAGCAGTTACTCGAGGACAGGGGGACCTAATGAAAAACTGTTTTTT.

This chain links TRBV7-9 with TRBJ2-3; 9 bases align to TRBD1. Looked up from germline, CDR1 is SEHNR and CDR2 is FQNEAQ (reference sequence). This CDR3 spans 15 amino acids. Trimming at V came to 5 bases and at J to 4 bases, leaving 7 bases not matched to a gene. CDR3 amino acids: CASSVDRGFSDTQYF. The CDR3 coding sequence is TGTGCCAGCAGCGTGGACAGGGGTTTTTCAGATACGCAGTATTTT.

The chain recombines TRBV9 with TRBJ1-4; 7 nucleotides line up with TRBD1. Unmatched junction bases numbered 11, after V lost 2 bases and J lost 10 bases. Per the germline V gene, CDR1 is SGDLS and CDR2 is YYNGEE. The CDR3 sequence is 15 residues long. The CDR3 region has the DNA TGTGCCAGCAGCGTGGCGTCGGACAGGATTGGAAAACTGTTTTTT. It translates to CASSVASDRIGKLFF.

This chain joins TRBV19 and TRBJ2-1; D might be TRBD2 (6 bases). V lost 4 bases and J 0 bases, leaving 10 bases between the germline ends. This CDR3 is 15 amino acids long. Germline V CDR1 and CDR2: LNHDA, SQIVND (reference sequence). CDR3 bases: TGTGCCAGTAGTAGACTAGTAAGCTCCTACAATGAGCAGTTCTTC. As protein: CASSRLVSSYNEQFF.

The chain couples TRBV6-5 to TRBJ1-1; D is perhaps TRBD1 (6 bases). Between the trimmed V and J ends, which lost 2 bases and 5 bases, there was a span of 12 bases. Germline CDR1 reads MNHEY; CDR2 reads SVGAGI. The CDR3 runs 14 residues. In nucleotides, the CDR3 is TGTGCCAGCAGTTACCAGGGGTTCGGGACTGAAGCTTTCTTT. Its translation: CASSYQGFGTEAFF.

The chain is built from TRBV6-5 and TRBJ2-7, with 8 bases that match TRBD1. Germline CDR1 is MNHEY and CDR2 is SVGAGI. The V segment lost 7 bases and the J segment 2 bases; nucleotides outside the gene matches: 7. The CDR3 loop spans 14 amino acids. CDR3 bases: TGTGCCAGCACCGCCGGGACAGGACCCTACGAGCAGTACTTC. It codes for CASTAGTGPYEQYF.

The rearrangement links TRBV3-1 (or the pseudogene TRBV3-2) to TRBJ2-1; 11 bases map to TRBD2. The CDR3 is made up of 17 amino acids. V lost 0 bases to trimming and J lost 5 bases; unmatched junction nucleotides: 6. Germline CDR1 and CDR2: LGHDT and YNNKEL (reference sequence). The CDR3 nucleotides read TGTGCCAGCAGCCAAGAAATAGCGGGGGGGATAGACAATGAGCAGTTCTTC. Residues: CASSQEIAGGIDNEQFF.

The chain couples TRBV5-6 to TRBJ1-1; D is perhaps TRBD1 (5 bases). The CDR3 has 15 residues. V was pared by 3 bases and J by 1 base, with 13 bases between. Germline V gene data show CDR1 as SGHDT and CDR2 as YYEEEE. CDR3 coding DNA: TGTGCCAGCAGCTCTCTGACAGTTAAGAACACTGAAGCTTTCTTT. Translating gives CASSSLTVKNTEAFF. Together with reference TRBV5-6 and TRBJ1-1, the CDR3 gives the full variable domain: DAGVTQSPTHLIKTRGQQVTLRCSPKSGHDTVSWYQQALGQGPQFIFQYYEEEERQRGNFPDRFSGHQFPNYSSELNVNALLLGDSALYLCASSSLTVKNTEAFFGQGTRLTVV.

The chain links TRBV6-2 or TRBV6-3 to TRBJ1-2; TRBD1 is a possible D gene (6 bases). V lost 2 bases and J 4 bases, leaving 8 bases between the germline ends. The germline CDR1 and CDR2 sequences are MNHEY and SVGEGT. This CDR3 is built from 13 residues. Here the CDR3 DNA reads TGTGCCAGCAGTTACGGCAGGGGCTATGGCTACACCTTC. It encodes CASSYGRGYGYTF.

The chain recombines TRBV7-2 with TRBJ2-3; 8 bases map to TRBD2. V was pared by 5 bases and J by 7 bases, with 8 bases of the junction left unmatched. Per germline, CDR1 SGHTA and CDR2 FQGNSA. CDR3 size: 14 residues. The DNA of the CDR3 is TGTGCCAGCAGCACCCGGGGGGGGGCAAATACGCAGTATTTT. Translated, it gives CASSTRGGANTQYF.

The chain recombines TRBV19 with TRBJ1-6; TRBD1 is a possible D gene (5 bases). Between the trimmed V and J ends, which lost 5 bases and 5 bases, there was a span of 10 bases. Germline CDR1 LNHDA, CDR2 SQIVND (reference sequence). This CDR3 is built from 14 residues. In nucleotides, the CDR3 is TGTGCCAGTAGTCCGGGACTAAATAATTCACCCCTCCACTTT. It codes for CASSPGLNNSPLHF.

The chain links TRBV2 to TRBJ2-3; TRBD1 matches at 8 bases. The ends lost 7 bases at V and 4 bases at J; junction bases unmatched: 7. CDR1 SNHLY and CDR2 FYNNEI come from the germline V gene. The CDR3 totals 14 residues. The CDR3: CASKGDRLADTQYF. In nucleotides, the CDR3 is TGTGCCAGCAAGGGGGACAGGTTGGCAGATACGCAGTATTTT.

In this sample, this clone turned up many times. CDR3 sequence reads: CASSSGRGGALGEQFF. The CDR3 DNA follows: TGTGCCAGCAGCTCCGGGAGAGGGGGGGCACTGGGTGAGCAGTTCTTC. The chain combines TRBV7-3 with TRBJ2-1, with D maybe TRBD2 (7 bases). Between the trimmed V and J ends, which lost 4 bases and 9 bases, there was a span of 22 bases. The length of the CDR3 is 16 residues. Germline loops: CDR1 SGHTA, CDR2 FQGTGA.

The CDR3 region has the DNA TGTGCCAGCAGCTTAGCGGGACAGGGGTACTCCGAGCAGTACTTC. It yields the protein CASSLAGQGYSEQYF. The chain carries TRBV7-9 and TRBJ2-7; 10 bases fit TRBD1. Per the germline V gene, CDR1 is SEHNR and CDR2 is FQNEAQ (reference sequence). This CDR3 spans 15 amino acids. V lost 0 bases, J lost 6 bases, and 5 bases stayed unmatched. Full variable domain (rest looked up from reference TRBV7-9 and TRBJ2-7): DTGVSQNPRHKITKRGQNVTFRCDPISEHNRLYWYRQTLGQGPEFLTYFQNEAQLEKSRLLSDRFSAERPKGSFSTLEIQRTEQGDSAMYLCASSLAGQGYSEQYFGPGTRLTVT.

A word on this clone: The junction does not match germline at one end; this may be a read error. J is TRBJ2-7 and V is TRBV11-3; 10 positions match TRBD1. The CDR3 consists of 13 residues. The germline gives CDR1 SGHNT, CDR2 YENEEA. The CDR3 reads CASSLTPGTGETF. The CDR3 DNA is TGTGCCAGCAGCTTAACACCCGGGACAGGGGAGACCTTC.

The chain links TRBV6-5 to TRBJ2-1; a possible D gene is TRBD2 (7 bases). Trimming removed 6 bases from V and 9 bases from J, with 18 bases in between. Germline assignment: CDR1 MNHEY and CDR2 SVGAGI. The CDR3 is 14 amino acids. Here the CDR3 reads CASREGGSIIEQFF. The CDR3 DNA sequence: TGTGCCAGCAGGGAGGGGGGGTCGATTATTGAGCAGTTCTTC.

V gene TRBV5-1 combines with J gene TRBJ1-1; D is ambiguous. Germline CDR1 reads SGHRS; CDR2 reads YFSETQ. The CDR3 is 14 residues long. Trimming cost V 1 base and J 1 base, with 8 bases left between them. CDR3 sequence reads: CASSLLQRNTEAFF. In DNA form, the CDR3 reads TGCGCCAGCAGCTTGTTACAAAGGAACACTGAAGCTTTCTTT.

The chain couples TRBV11-3 to TRBJ2-3; TRBD2 is a possible D gene (6 bases). V gave up 3 bases and J gave up 8 bases, with 15 bases separating them. The CDR3 length is 14 residues. Germline V gene lookup returns CDR1 SGHNT and CDR2 YENEEA. The CDR3 DNA sequence: TGTGCCAGCAGCTTGGGGGGACCCGGAGGTACGCAGTATTTT. Its translation is CASSLGGPGGTQYF.

The chain combines TRBV2 with TRBJ1-2, with 7 bases fitting TRBD1. Germline CDR1 is SNHLY and CDR2 is FYNNEI. Trimming removed 6 bases from V and 3 bases from J; junction bases left unmatched: 10. The length of the CDR3 is 15 residues. CDR3 sequence: CASSPGGRGDYGYTF. CDR3 nucleotide sequence: TGTGCCAGCAGCCCCGGTGGCAGGGGGGACTATGGCTACACCTTC.

CDR3 nucleotide sequence: TGTGCCAGCAGGGTTAGCTCCTATAATTCACCCCTCCACTTT. It codes for CASRVSSYNSPLHF. The chain carries TRBV27 and TRBJ1-6; no reliable D call. The CDR3 loop spans 14 amino acids. Germline-derived CDR1 and CDR2 are MNHEY and SMNVEV (reference sequence). Deletions cut 6 bases from V and 0 bases from J, with 6 bases between.

The chain is built from TRBV5-5 and TRBJ2-6; tentative D call: TRBD2 (5 bases). CDR1 is SGHKS, CDR2 YYEKEE, per germline (reference sequence). Trimming removed 0 bases from V and 4 bases from J, with 11 bases in between. The CDR3 is 16 residues long. The CDR3 nucleotides are TGTGCCAGCAGCTTGGCCGCGACTACGGGGGCCAACGTCCTGACTTTC. This sequence encodes CASSLAATTGANVLTF.